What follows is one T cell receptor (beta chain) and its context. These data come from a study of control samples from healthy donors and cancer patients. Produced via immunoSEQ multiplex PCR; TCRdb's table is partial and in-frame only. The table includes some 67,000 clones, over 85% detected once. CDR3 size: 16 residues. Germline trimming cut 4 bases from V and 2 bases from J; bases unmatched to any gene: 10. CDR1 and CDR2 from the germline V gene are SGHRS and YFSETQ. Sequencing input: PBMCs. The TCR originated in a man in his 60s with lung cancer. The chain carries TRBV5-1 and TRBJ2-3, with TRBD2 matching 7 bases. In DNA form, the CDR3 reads TGCGCCAGCAGCGCTGAACGGGGGGTTTACACAGATACGCAGTATTTT. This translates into CASSAERGVYTDTQYF.